This T cell receptor (beta chain) was retrieved from a study of Graves' ophthalmopathy and Graves' hyperthyroidism. Amplifying from RNA transcripts, the study obtained TCR beta CDR3 regions. Scientists carried out first-round RT-PCR using HTBI primers and then a second-round multiplex PCR. TCRdb recomputed calls from the multiplex PCR reads with MiXCR, one row per CDR3 protein. The profile shows 1 million to 1.3 million distinct CDR3 sequences, about 35% of them singletons. The CDR3 totals 15 residues. Unmatched junction bases numbered 8, after V lost 6 bases and J lost 3 bases. This clonotype has ten or more counts. Serum thyroxine and TRAb, along with clinical symptoms, thyroid ultrasound and orbital computed tomography, were what diagnosis relied on.

The chain uses TRBV12-3 or TRBV12-4 and TRBJ1-5; 7 bases fit TRBD1. The sequence came from an adult man with Graves' hyperthyroidism. Sequenced input: peripheral blood or thyroid tissue (not recorded which). The CDR3 region has the DNA TGTGCCAGCAGCTTGACAGGGTCGGTCAATCAGCCCCAGCATTTT. The encoded protein is CASSLTGSVNQPQHF.